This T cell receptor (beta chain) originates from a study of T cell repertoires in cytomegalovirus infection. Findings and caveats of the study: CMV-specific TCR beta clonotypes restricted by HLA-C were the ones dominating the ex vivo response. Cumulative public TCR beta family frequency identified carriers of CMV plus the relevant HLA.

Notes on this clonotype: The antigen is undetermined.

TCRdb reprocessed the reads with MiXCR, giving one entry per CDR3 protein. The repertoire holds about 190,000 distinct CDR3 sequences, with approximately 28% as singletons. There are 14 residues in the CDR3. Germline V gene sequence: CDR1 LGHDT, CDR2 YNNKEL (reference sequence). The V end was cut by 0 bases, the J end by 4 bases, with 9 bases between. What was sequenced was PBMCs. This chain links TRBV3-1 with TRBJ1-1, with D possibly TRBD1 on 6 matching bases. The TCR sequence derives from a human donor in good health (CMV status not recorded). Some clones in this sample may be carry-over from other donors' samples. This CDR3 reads CASSQDTGRTEAFF. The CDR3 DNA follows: TGTGCCAGCAGCCAAGACACAGGGCGCACTGAAGCTTTCTTT.